What follows describes a single TCR beta chain. The antigen remains undetermined. The data were taken from a study of T cell responses to AZD1222 COVID-19 vaccine. CDR3 length equals 15 residues. V gave up 4 bases and J gave up 3 bases; unmatched junction bases: 6. Germline V CDR1 and CDR2: SGHAT, FQNNGV. Clones were read by immunoSEQ multiplex PCR, and TCRdb kept only the in-frame ones, dropping some. The data contain some 180,000 clones, over 85% of them singletons. General study findings and limits: The peak T cell response came first, and repertoires were sampled only after it. An increase in Spike-specific TCR breadth and depth was observed after two AZD1222 doses. Females outnumbered males among donors, who were mostly white British; clonal diversity was possibly underestimated.

The receptor comes from an adult who received the MenACWY meningococcal vaccine as a control. V gene TRBV11-2 combines with J gene TRBJ2-3, with 8 bases matching TRBD2. The sequenced sample was peripheral blood, obtained 28 days after the second dose of the MenACWY control vaccine. CDR3 bases: TGTGCCAGCAGCTCCACCGGGACTAGGACAGATACGCAGTATTTT. It yields the protein CASSSTGTRTDTQYF.